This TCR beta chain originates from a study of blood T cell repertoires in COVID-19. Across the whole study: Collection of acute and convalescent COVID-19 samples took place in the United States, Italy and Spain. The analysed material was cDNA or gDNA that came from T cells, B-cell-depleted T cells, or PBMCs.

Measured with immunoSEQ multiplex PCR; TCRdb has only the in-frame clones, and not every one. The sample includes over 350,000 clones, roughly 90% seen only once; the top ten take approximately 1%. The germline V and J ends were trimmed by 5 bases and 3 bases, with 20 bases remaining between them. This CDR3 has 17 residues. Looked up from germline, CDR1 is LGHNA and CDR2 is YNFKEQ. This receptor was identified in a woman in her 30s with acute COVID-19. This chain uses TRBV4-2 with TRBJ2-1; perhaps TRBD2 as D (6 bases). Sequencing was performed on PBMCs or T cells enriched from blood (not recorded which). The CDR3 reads CASSTPLTRPSYNEQFF. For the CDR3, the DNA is TGTGCCAGCAGCACTCCCCTGACTAGACCAAGCTACAATGAGCAGTTCTTC.